These 27 T cell receptor beta chains share one sample of origin, sequenced in a study of T-cell reconstitution after alpha-beta-depleted transplantation in children (dated by TCRdb to about 2016). According to the study, the label for this sample's treatment or condition signals: allogeneic hematopoietic cell transplantation with graft depleted of TCRalphabeta T cells and CD19 B cells. Libraries came from PCR. The reads were generated on an Illumina HiSeq 2500. TCR libraries were prepared with molecular barcoding, using unique molecular identifiers to normalize TCRbeta repertoire quantification. The public sequencing data were trimmed at Q25 with fastp and processed into clonotypes with MiXCR by TCRdb, which kept only in-frame beta chains. All rows with the same CDR3 protein become a single entry with the most common DNA and genes. Across this sample there are roughly 310,000 distinct CDR3 sequences, with approximately 20% seen only once. The ten largest clones add up to approximately 11% of the sample.

The sequenced sample was PBMCs, mostly from graft donor cells, obtained 180 days after TCRalphabeta/CD19-depleted stem cell transplant. These receptors were taken from a male patient between 10 and 17 years old who had a stem cell transplant for acute lymphoblastic leukemia, so the T cells may come from the graft donor.

The chain recombines TRBV11-3 with TRBJ2-1, with D perhaps TRBD2 (6 bases). The CDR3 is 16 amino acids. The germline V gene encodes CDR1 SGHNT and CDR2 YENEEA. Between the trimmed V and J ends, which lost 1 base and 4 bases, there was a span of 14 bases. The CDR3 bases are TGTGCCAGCAGCTTAGGTTCGGGAGCAAAATACAATGAGCAGTTCTTC. This gives the protein CASSLGSGAKYNEQFF.

The table lists this clonotype with many counts. The chain joins TRBV27 to TRBJ2-6, with D uncertain. V was shortened by 5 bases and J by 4 bases, with 9 bases between the two germline ends. Germline-derived CDR1 and CDR2 are MNHEY and SMNVEV (reference sequence). The CDR3 consists of 14 residues. This chain's CDR3 is CASSPRYGANVLTF. CDR3 sequence (DNA): TGTGCCAGCAGTCCCCGGTACGGGGCCAACGTCCTGACTTTC.

In this sample, this clonotype turned up a few times. The chain is built from TRBV6-1 and TRBJ1-6, with 7 bases aligning to TRBD1. The CDR3 loop spans 15 amino acids. Unmatched junction bases numbered 10, after V lost 10 bases and J lost 4 bases. Per the germline V gene, CDR1 is MNHNS and CDR2 is SASEGT. The CDR3 coding sequence is TGTGCCACTTCAACAGGGGCGAGATATAATTCACCCCTCCACTTT. This translates into CATSTGARYNSPLHF.

The chain employs TRBV3-1 and TRBJ2-2; the D gene could be TRBD1 or TRBD2 (5 bases each). The V end was cut by 8 bases, the J end by 3 bases, with 19 bases between. The germline CDR1 and CDR2 sequences are LGHDT and YNNKEL (reference sequence). The CDR3 contains 16 residues. DNA of the CDR3: TGTGCCAGCGGCCCTTTCGGGACCACCTACACCGGGGAGCTGTTTTTT. This codes for CASGPFGTTYTGELFF.

The sample holds a few counts of this clonotype. The DNA of the CDR3 is TGCGCCAGCAGCCCCGAAGGGACAGGTGGAGAGACCCAGTACTTC. Protein product: CASSPEGTGGETQYF. The V and J genes are TRBV5-1 and TRBJ2-5; 8 bases line up with TRBD1. The germline V gene encodes CDR1 SGHRS and CDR2 YFSETQ. Trimming removed 4 bases from V and 4 bases from J; junction bases left unmatched: 9. The CDR3 covers 15 residues.

The chain uses TRBV20-1 and TRBJ1-5; no definite D call. V lost 0 bases and J 3 bases, leaving 12 bases between the germline ends. This CDR3 has 15 amino acids. Per germline, CDR1 DFQATT and CDR2 SNEGSKA (reference sequence). The CDR3 reads CSARDKVWDNQPQHF. The CDR3 DNA reads TGCAGTGCTAGAGATAAGGTTTGGGACAATCAGCCCCAGCATTTT.

In the case of this clonotype: Sequence at one end of the junction differs from germline and may be a read error. The gene calls are TRBV5-1 and TRBJ2-7; the match to TRBD2 covers 9 bases. CDR1 and CDR2 (germline): SGHRS, YFSETQ. This CDR3 contains 18 residues. The CDR3: CASSLAALGGLATYEQSF. CDR3 nucleotides: TGCGCCAGCAGCTTGGCCGCCCTTGGGGGACTAGCAACCTACGAGCAGTCCTTC.

The chain couples TRBV5-8 to TRBJ1-3; perhaps TRBD1 as D (5 bases). The ends were cut back, 2 bases at V and 9 bases at J, with 12 bases in the middle. Germline lookup yields CDR1 SGHTS and CDR2 YDEGEE. This CDR3 contains 13 residues. CDR3 bases: TGTGCCAGCAGCTTTCAGGGATGGGGCACCATATATTTT. As protein: CASSFQGWGTIYF.

At least ten counts were recorded for this clonotype. The V and J genes are TRBV7-2 and TRBJ1-1, with D uncertain. This CDR3 is built from 13 residues. The germline V gene has CDR1 SGHTA and CDR2 FQGNSA. The V and J ends lost 2 bases and 1 base respectively, with 5 bases between them. CDR3 nucleotide sequence: TGTGCCAGCAGCTTAAACAGGAACACTGAAGCTTTCTTT. Translating it yields CASSLNRNTEAFF.

The rearrangement links TRBV20-1 to TRBJ2-7; 12 nucleotides agree with TRBD2. This CDR3 region has 16 residues. Germline values: CDR1 DFQATT, CDR2 SNEGSKA (reference sequence). Trimming at V came to 7 bases and at J to 0 bases, leaving 10 bases not matched to a gene. The CDR3 DNA reads as TGCAGTGTTCCGGGACTAGCGGGCCGGGTCTCCTACGAGCAGTACTTC. Protein product: CSVPGLAGRVSYEQYF.

As for this clonotype: The junction departs from germline at one end; a sequencing error may be responsible. The V gene is TRBV4-1, the J gene TRBJ2-7; 10 bases agree with TRBD2. The CDR3 loop spans 16 amino acids. Germline CDR1 MGHRA, CDR2 YSYEKL. CDR3 DNA sequence: TGCGCCAACAGCCACGGACTAGCGGAATCCTCCTACGAGCAGTACTTC. As protein: CANSHGLAESSYEQYF.

Comments on this clonotype: The junction does not match germline at one end; this may be a read error. The CDR3 DNA sequence: TGCTGTGCTAGAGATGGGACGGGGGCCCCGGCCAAAAACATTCAGTACTTC. It specifies CCARDGTGAPAKNIQYF. This sequence joins TRBV20-1 and TRBJ2-4, with D perhaps TRBD1 or TRBD2 (6 bases each). The CDR3 consists of 17 residues. Germline V gives CDR1 DFQATT, CDR2 SNEGSKA (reference sequence).

This clonotype has more than one count but fewer than ten. The rearrangement links TRBV4-1 to TRBJ2-1; TRBD2 agrees at 14 bases. Trimming cost V 4 bases and J 0 bases; bases outside gene matches: 5. CDR3 length: 18 residues. Germline V CDR1 and CDR2: MGHRA, YSYEKL. CDR3 sequence (DNA): TGCGCCAGCAGCCGACTAGCGGGAGGGCCCATCTCCTACAATGAGCAGTTCTTC. This codes for CASSRLAGGPISYNEQFF.

This clonotype has more than one count but fewer than ten. This chain joins TRBV7-2 and TRBJ2-1; 9 nucleotides agree with TRBD2. In germline, CDR1 is SGHTA, CDR2 FQGNSA. The CDR3 has 16 residues. The ends lost 7 bases at V and 4 bases at J; junction bases unmatched: 11. The CDR3 DNA follows: TGTGCCAGCAACGGAGCCGGGACTAGCCTATACAATGAGCAGTTCTTC. Its protein product is CASNGAGTSLYNEQFF.

The rearrangement joins TRBV5-1 to TRBJ1-2, with TRBD1 matching 7 bases. Germline loops: CDR1 SGHRS, CDR2 YFSETQ. The ends lost 4 bases at V and 1 base at J; junction bases unmatched: 4. The CDR3 spans 14 residues. This CDR3 is CASSPGQFNYGYTF. The DNA for the CDR3 is TGCGCCAGCAGCCCGGGACAGTTTAACTATGGCTACACCTTC.

This clonotype has only one observation. A read error is possible here, since a much larger clone lies one base away. The conserved final phenylalanine or tryptophan is absent from the CDR3, which likely points to a read error. CDR3 residues: CASSSQGEKPYEQYL. The CDR3 DNA follows: TGCGCCAGCAGCTCCCAAGGGGAGAAACCCTACGAGCAGTACCTC. V gene TRBV5-1 combines with J gene TRBJ2-7; possibly TRBD1 or TRBD2 for D (5 bases each). V gave up 3 bases and J gave up 2 bases, with 15 bases separating them. Looked up from germline, CDR1 is SGHRS and CDR2 is YFSETQ. The CDR3 runs 15 residues.

The chain links TRBV5-1 to TRBJ2-1; TRBD2 matches at 10 bases. Trimming cost V 0 bases and J 7 bases; bases outside gene matches: 4. Germline V gene data show CDR1 as SGHRS and CDR2 as YFSETQ. The CDR3 length is 15 residues. The CDR3, as DNA: TGCGCCAGCAGCTTGGTAGCTAGCGGGAGTAATGAGCAGTTCTTC. This translates into CASSLVASGSNEQFF.

This clonotype appeared a few times. The chain joins TRBV13 to TRBJ2-7, with 14 nucleotides matching TRBD2. The CDR3 loop spans 17 amino acids. Trimming cost V 4 bases and J 4 bases; bases outside gene matches: 9. Germline CDR1 is PRHDT and CDR2 is FYEKMQ (reference sequence). CDR3: CASSSRGLAGVGYEQYF. For the CDR3, the DNA is TGTGCCAGCAGCTCCCGGGGACTAGCGGGAGTGGGGTACGAGCAGTACTTC. Full variable domain (rest looked up from reference TRBV13 and TRBJ2-7): AAGVIQSPRHLIKEKRETATLKCYPIPRHDTVYWYQQGPGQDPQFLISFYEKMQSDKGSIPDRFSAQQFSDYHSELNMSSLELGDSALYFCASSSRGLAGVGYEQYFGPGTRLTVT.

This clonotype has only a few counts. V usage is TRBV12-3 or TRBV12-4 and J usage is TRBJ2-1, with 12 bases fitting TRBD2. With 4 bases clipped from V and 2 bases from J, the junction kept 3 bases outside the gene matches. This CDR3 comprises 16 residues. This chain's CDR3 is CASSYRLAGAYNEQFF. CDR3 nucleotides: TGTGCCAGCAGTTACCGACTAGCGGGAGCCTACAATGAGCAGTTCTTC.

The chain is built from TRBV5-4 and TRBJ2-7; D perhaps matches TRBD1 (6 bases). Looked up from germline, CDR1 is SGHNT and CDR2 is YYREEE (reference sequence). V lost 4 bases and J 6 bases, leaving 17 bases between the germline ends. The CDR3 sequence is 14 residues long. The CDR3 spells CASSLGTWTSEQYF. The CDR3 bases are TGTGCCAGCAGCCTCGGGACATGGACGTCCGAGCAGTACTTC.

The chain couples TRBV2 to TRBJ2-5; 7 bases match TRBD2. V lost 8 bases to trimming and J lost 0 bases; unmatched junction nucleotides: 9. The CDR3 spans 15 residues. Looked up from germline, CDR1 is SNHLY and CDR2 is FYNNEI. The CDR3 coding sequence is TGTGCCAGCCGAAGCGGGGAGATATACCAAGAGACCCAGTACTTC. Amino acids: CASRSGEIYQETQYF.

V and J are TRBV5-1 and TRBJ2-3; 9 bases match TRBD2. Germline trimming cut 6 bases from V and 5 bases from J; bases unmatched to any gene: 13. Germline V CDR1 and CDR2: SGHRS, YFSETQ. CDR3 length: 16 amino acids. CDR3: CASNPRAGGPGDTQYF. The CDR3 DNA reads TGCGCCAGCAACCCACGGGCGGGAGGGCCTGGAGATACGCAGTATTTT.

This clonotype was counted a few times. This chain uses TRBV6-2 or TRBV6-3 with TRBJ2-3; D perhaps matches TRBD1 (5 bases). CDR3 size: 16 residues. Germline CDR1 and CDR2: MNHEY and SVGEGT. Trimming stripped 6 bases from V and 1 base from J, with 17 bases between. The CDR3 is CASSYPQAGGTDTQYF. In nucleotides, the CDR3 is TGTGCCAGCAGCTACCCACAGGCTGGGGGCACAGATACGCAGTATTTT.

This clonotype was seen once. The rearrangement uses TRBV6-1 and TRBJ1-4; 10 bases align to TRBD1. CDR1 and CDR2 from the germline V gene are MNHNS and SASEGT. The CDR3 is 15 amino acids. J was trimmed by 3 bases and V by 6 bases; bases with no gene match: 4. This CDR3 reads CASSRDRGPNEKLFF. CDR3 nucleotide sequence: TGTGCCAGCAGCAGGGACAGGGGACCTAATGAAAAACTGTTTTTT.

This clonotype was counted only a few times. V usage is TRBV28 and J usage is TRBJ2-7; a possible D gene is TRBD2 (5 bases). V shed 1 base and J shed 2 bases, with 12 bases lying between them. Germline CDR1 is MDHEN and CDR2 is SYDVKM. CDR3 length equals 15 residues. CDR3 in DNA: TGTGCCAGCAGTTTATTGGGAGCGGCCCCCTACGAGCAGTACTTC. Encoded protein: CASSLLGAAPYEQYF.

The chain combines TRBV5-1 with TRBJ1-5; D is uncertain. The CDR3 is 11 amino acids. Trimming stripped 7 bases from V and 3 bases from J, with 5 bases between. CDR1 and CDR2 from the germline V gene are SGHRS and YFSETQ. For the CDR3, the DNA is TGCGCCAGCCCCCCCAATCAGCCCCAGCATTTT. Translation: CASPPNQPQHF.

V gene TRBV5-6 combines with J gene TRBJ2-2, with 11 nucleotides matching TRBD2. The CDR3 spans 16 residues. After removal of 1 base from V and 4 bases from J, the junction contained 3 bases not matched to a gene. The germline V gene has CDR1 SGHDT and CDR2 YYEEEE. CDR3 nucleotides: TGTGCCAGCAGCTTGTATAGCGGGAGGGCCACCGGGGAGCTGTTTTTT. As protein: CASSLYSGRATGELFF.